This TCR beta chain was identified during a study of CD8 T cells in ankylosing spondylitis. The study, taken as a whole, reports: Disease-linked clones bore a CD8+ phenotype and were relatively rare in peripheral blood.

Making use of molecular barcodes, quantitative 5'-RACE generated TCR beta libraries. TCRdb analysed the 5' RACE reads with MiXCR anew, one entry per CDR3 protein. The profile shows 150,000 to 250,000 distinct CDR3 sequences, 9.5% to 15% of them singletons. With regard to this clonotype: Its antigen remains unidentified.

Germline V gene data show CDR1 as SQVTM and CDR2 as ANQGSEA. This CDR3 comprises 17 residues. Unmatched junction bases numbered 10, after V lost 7 bases and J lost 0 bases. Sequenced material: blood, either unsorted or a sorted T cell fraction (not recorded which). The TCR sequence derives from a male donor with ankylosing spondylitis or in good health (not recorded which). The J gene is TRBJ2-1, the V gene TRBV29-1, with 12 positions matching TRBD2. CDR3 sequence (DNA): TGCAGCGGGGGGACTAGCGGGTTAGGAAGCTCCTACAATGAGCAGTTCTTC. This gives the protein CSGGTSGLGSSYNEQFF.